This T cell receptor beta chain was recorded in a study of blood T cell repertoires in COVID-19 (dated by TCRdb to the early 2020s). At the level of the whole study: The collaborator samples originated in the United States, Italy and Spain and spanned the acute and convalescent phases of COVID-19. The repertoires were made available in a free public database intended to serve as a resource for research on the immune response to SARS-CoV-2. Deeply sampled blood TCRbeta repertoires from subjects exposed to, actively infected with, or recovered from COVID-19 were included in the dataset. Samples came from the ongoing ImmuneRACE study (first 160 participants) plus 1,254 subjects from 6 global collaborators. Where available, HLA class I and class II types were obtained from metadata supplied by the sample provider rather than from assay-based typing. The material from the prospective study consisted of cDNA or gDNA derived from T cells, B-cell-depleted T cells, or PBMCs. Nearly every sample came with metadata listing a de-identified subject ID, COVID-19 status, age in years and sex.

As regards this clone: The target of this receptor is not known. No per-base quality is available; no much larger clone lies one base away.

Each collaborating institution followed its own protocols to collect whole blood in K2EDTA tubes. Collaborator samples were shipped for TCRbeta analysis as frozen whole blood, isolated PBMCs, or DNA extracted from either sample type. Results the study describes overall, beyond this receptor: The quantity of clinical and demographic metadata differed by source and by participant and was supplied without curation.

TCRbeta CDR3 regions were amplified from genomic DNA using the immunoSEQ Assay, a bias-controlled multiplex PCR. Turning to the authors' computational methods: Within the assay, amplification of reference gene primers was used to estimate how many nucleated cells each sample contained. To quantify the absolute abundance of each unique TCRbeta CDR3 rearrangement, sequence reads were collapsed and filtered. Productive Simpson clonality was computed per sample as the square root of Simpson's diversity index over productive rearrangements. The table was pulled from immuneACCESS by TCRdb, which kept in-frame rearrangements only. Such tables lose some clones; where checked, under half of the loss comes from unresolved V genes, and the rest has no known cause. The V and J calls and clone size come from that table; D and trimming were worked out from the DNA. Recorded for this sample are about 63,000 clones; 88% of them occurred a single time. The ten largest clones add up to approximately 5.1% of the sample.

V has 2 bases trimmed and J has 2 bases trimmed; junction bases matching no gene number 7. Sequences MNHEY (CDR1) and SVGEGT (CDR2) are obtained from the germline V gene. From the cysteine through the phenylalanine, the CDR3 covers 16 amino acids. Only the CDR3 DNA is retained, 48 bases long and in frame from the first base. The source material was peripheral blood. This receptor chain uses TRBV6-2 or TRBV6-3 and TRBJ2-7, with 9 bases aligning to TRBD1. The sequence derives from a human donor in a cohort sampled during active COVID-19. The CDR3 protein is CASSYRAGTGTYEQYF. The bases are TGTGCCAGCAGTTACCGTGCCGGGACAGGGACCTACGAGCAGTACTTC.